This T cell receptor beta chain was documented in a study of cytomegalovirus exposure and HLA in healthy donors. Overall study results and limits: Within the data, a cluster of highly shared sequence variants was likely a sequencing artifact.

The study ran its PCR with 60 Vbeta and 13 Jbeta primers. Data came from immunoSEQ multiplex PCR; TCRdb stores just in-frame clones and leaves some out. This table has about 92,000 clones, 69% appearing once. Worth noting for this clone: The antigen is undetermined.

The sequencing input was PBMCs. The sequence came from a man aged 45-65 years in good health and CMV-seronegative.

DNA for the CDR3: TGTGCCAGCAGTGAAAGGCAGGGGATTAATCAGCCCCAGCATTTT. It specifies CASSERQGINQPQHF. The chain carries TRBV2 and TRBJ1-5; D is perhaps TRBD1 (6 bases). Germline V gives CDR1 SNHLY, CDR2 FYNNEI. Trimming took 2 bases from V and 4 from J, leaving 12 bases between them. The CDR3 loop spans 15 amino acids.